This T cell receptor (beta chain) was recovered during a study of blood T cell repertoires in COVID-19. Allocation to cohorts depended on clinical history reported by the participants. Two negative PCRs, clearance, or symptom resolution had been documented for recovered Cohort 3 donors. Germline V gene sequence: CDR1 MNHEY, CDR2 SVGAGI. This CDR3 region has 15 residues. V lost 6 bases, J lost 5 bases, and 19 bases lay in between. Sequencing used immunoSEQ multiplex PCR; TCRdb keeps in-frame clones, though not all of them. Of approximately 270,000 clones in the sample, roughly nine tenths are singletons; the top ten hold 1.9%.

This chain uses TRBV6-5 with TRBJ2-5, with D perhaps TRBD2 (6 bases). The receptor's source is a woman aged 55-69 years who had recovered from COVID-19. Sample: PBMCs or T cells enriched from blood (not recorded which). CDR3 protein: CASSRDLAGRETQYF. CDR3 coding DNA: TGTGCCAGCAGCCGGGACTTAGCCGGTCGCGAGACCCAGTACTTC.